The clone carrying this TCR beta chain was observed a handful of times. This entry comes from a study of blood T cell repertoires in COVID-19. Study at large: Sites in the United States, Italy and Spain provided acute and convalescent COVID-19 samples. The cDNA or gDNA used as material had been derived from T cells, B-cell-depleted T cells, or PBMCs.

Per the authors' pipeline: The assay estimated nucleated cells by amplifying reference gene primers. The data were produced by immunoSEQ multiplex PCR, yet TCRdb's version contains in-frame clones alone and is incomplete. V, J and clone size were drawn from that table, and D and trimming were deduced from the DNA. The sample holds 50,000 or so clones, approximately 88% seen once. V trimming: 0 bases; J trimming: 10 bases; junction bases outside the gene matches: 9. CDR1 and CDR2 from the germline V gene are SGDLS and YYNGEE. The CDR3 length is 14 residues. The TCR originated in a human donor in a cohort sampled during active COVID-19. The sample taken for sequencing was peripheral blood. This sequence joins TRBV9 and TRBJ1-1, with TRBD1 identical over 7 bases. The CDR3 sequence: CASSVAPQGDRAFF. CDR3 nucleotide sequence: TGTGCCAGCAGCGTAGCTCCTCAGGGGGATCGAGCTTTCTTT.